Shown below are 8 T cell receptor beta chains from a single sample sequenced in a study of T cell changes during pregnancy in multiple sclerosis (dated by TCRdb to between 2018 and 2021). Library preparation was by the immunoSEQ multiplex PCR assay. What TCRdb holds here is the immuneACCESS table cut down to in-frame rearrangements. Part of the clones is not present; checked against another copy, under half of the missing clones reflect an unresolved V gene, and the others are unexplained. Here the sample has approximately 89,000 clones; around 94% occur a single time. Of the sample, around 0.84% falls within the top ten clones. The source material was peripheral blood, sampled in the third trimester of pregnancy. These receptors were taken from a female donor with multiple sclerosis, enrolled in a pregnancy study.

V gene TRBV11-1 combines with J gene TRBJ2-4; perhaps TRBD1 as D (5 bases). Germline loops: CDR1 SGHAT, CDR2 FQDESV (reference sequence). Trimming shortened V by 5 bases and J by 2 bases, and 19 bases separated the two germline ends. CDR3 length equals 17 residues. CDR3 in amino acids: CASSPPVGLVTKNIQYF. For the CDR3, the DNA is TGTGCCAGCAGCCCCCCTGTGGGGCTAGTAACCAAAAACATTCAGTACTTC.

In regard to this clone: The same CDR3 arises from other DNA sequences in this sample as well. The chain links TRBV5-1 to TRBJ2-3, with D uncertain. Deletions cut 0 bases from V and 4 bases from J, with 3 bases between. Germline CDR1 reads SGHRS; CDR2 reads YFSETQ. The CDR3 is 12 amino acids. CDR3 sequence reads: CASSLASDTQYF. For the CDR3, the DNA is TGCGCCAGCAGCTTGGCGTCAGATACGCAGTATTTT.

The V call is TRBV6-6, the J call TRBJ2-3, with D maybe TRBD2 (6 bases). The V gene lost 6 bases and the J gene lost 2 bases, with 15 bases spanning the gap. This CDR3 contains 15 residues. Germline CDR1 and CDR2: MNHNY and SVGAGI (reference sequence). The CDR3 bases are TGTGCCAGCAGGAGCGGGCGGGTAAACACAGATACGCAGTATTTT. Amino acid sequence: CASRSGRVNTDTQYF.

CDR3 amino acids: CAWSVLSSGQGRETQYF. The CDR3 bases are TGTGCCTGGAGTGTTTTATCATCGGGACAGGGGAGGGAGACCCAGTACTTC. The rearrangement joins TRBV30 to TRBJ2-5, with TRBD1 matching 10 bases. CDR1 is GTSNPN and CDR2 is SVGIG in the germline V gene (reference sequence). CDR3 length equals 17 residues. V shed 0 bases and J 5 bases; nucleotides not matched to a gene: 12.

This clone was observed once. This chain uses TRBV18 with TRBJ2-1, with 13 bases aligning to TRBD2. CDR3 length: 18 amino acids. Germline V gene data show CDR1 as KGHSH and CDR2 as LQKENI. Trimming removed 2 bases from V and 1 base from J; junction bases left unmatched: 5. The CDR3 loop is CASSPRLAGGGSYNEQFF. CDR3 coding DNA: TGTGCCAGCTCACCAAGACTAGCGGGAGGTGGGTCCTACAATGAGCAGTTCTTC.

The gene calls are TRBV6-4 and TRBJ2-2; 7 positions match TRBD2. Germline CDR1 reads MRHNA; CDR2 reads SNTAGT. This CDR3 has 15 residues. The V and J ends lost 0 bases and 3 bases, in that order; junction bases with no gene match: 1. CDR3 nucleotide sequence: TGTGCCAGCAGTGACTCTGGGGGGGACACCGGGGAGCTGTTTTTT. This encodes CASSDSGGDTGELFF.

A remark on this clone: One end of the junction is discordant with germline, which a read error may explain. The V and J genes are TRBV2 and TRBJ1-1; 10 bases are a match to TRBD1. Germline V gives CDR1 SNHLY, CDR2 FYNNEI. This CDR3 is 14 amino acids long. As DNA, the CDR3 is TGTGCCGGCAGTGCGACAGGGGGCAAGGCTGAAGCTTTCTTT. It specifies CAGSATGGKAEAFF.

The rearrangement uses TRBV18 and TRBJ2-7, with 7 bases that match TRBD2. The CDR3 extends over 15 amino acids. The trim removed 0 bases at V and 4 bases at J, leaving 6 bases unmatched. Germline-derived CDR1 and CDR2 are KGHSH and LQKENI. CDR3: CASSPPEREWYEQYF. DNA for the CDR3: TGTGCCAGCTCACCACCAGAGCGGGAATGGTACGAGCAGTACTTC.